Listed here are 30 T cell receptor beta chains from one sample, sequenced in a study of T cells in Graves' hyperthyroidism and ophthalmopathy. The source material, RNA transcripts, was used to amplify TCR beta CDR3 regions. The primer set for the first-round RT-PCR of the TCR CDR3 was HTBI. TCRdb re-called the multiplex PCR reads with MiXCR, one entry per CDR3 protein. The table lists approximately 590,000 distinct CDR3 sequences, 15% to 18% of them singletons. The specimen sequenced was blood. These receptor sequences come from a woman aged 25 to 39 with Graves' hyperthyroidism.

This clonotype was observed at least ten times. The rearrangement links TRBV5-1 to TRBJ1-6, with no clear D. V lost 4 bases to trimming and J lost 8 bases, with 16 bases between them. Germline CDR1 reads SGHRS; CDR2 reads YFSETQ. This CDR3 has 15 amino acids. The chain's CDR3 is CASSTGQREDSPLHF. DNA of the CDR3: TGCGCCAGCAGCACTGGCCAACGCGAGGATTCACCCCTCCACTTT.

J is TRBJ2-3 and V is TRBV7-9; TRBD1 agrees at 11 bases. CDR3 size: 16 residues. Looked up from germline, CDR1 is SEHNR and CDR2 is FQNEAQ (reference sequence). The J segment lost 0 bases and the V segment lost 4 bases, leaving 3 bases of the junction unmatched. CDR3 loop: CASSSWTGGSTDTQYF. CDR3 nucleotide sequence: TGTGCCAGCAGCTCATGGACAGGGGGCAGCACAGATACGCAGTATTTT.

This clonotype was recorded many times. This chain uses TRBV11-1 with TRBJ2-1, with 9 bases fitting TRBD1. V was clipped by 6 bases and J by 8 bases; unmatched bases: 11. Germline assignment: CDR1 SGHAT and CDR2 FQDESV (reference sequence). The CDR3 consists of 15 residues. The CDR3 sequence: CASRTKGQGIYEQFF. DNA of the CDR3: TGTGCCAGCAGAACAAAGGGACAGGGAATATATGAGCAGTTCTTC.

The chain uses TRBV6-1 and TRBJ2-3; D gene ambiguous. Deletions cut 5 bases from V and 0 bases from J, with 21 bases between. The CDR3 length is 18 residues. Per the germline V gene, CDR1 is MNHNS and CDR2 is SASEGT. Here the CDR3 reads CASSTLSQNGISTDTQYF. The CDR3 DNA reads TGTGCCAGCAGTACCCTTAGTCAAAATGGAATTAGCACAGATACGCAGTATTTT.

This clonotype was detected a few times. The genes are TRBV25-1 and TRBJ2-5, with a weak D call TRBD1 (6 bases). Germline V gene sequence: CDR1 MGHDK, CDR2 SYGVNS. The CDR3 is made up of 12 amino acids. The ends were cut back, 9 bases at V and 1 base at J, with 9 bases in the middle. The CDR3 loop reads CARRDTQETQYF. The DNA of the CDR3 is TGTGCCAGGAGGGACACCCAAGAGACCCAGTACTTC.

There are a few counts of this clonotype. The CDR3 DNA reads TGTGCCAGCAGTGCCACGAAAAACATTCAGTACTTC. Protein: CASSATKNIQYF. This chain joins TRBV25-1 and TRBJ2-4, with unresolved D. Trimming shortened V by 4 bases and J by 4 bases, and 5 bases separated the two germline ends. The CDR3 is made up of 12 amino acids. The germline V gene encodes CDR1 MGHDK and CDR2 SYGVNS.

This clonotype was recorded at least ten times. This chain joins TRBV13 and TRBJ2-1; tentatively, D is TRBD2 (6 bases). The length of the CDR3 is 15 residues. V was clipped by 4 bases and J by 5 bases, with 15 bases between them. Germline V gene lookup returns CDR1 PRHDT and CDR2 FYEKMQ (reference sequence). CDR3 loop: CASSSDQRENNEQFF. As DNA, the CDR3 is TGTGCCAGCAGCTCCGATCAACGGGAGAACAATGAGCAGTTCTTC.

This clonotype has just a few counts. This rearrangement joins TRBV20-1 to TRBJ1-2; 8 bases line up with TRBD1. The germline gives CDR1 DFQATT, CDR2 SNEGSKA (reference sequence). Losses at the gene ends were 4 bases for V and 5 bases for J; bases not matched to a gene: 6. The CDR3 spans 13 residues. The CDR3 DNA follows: TGCAGTGCTACATCCGGGACAGGATATGGCTACACCTTC. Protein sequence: CSATSGTGYGYTF.

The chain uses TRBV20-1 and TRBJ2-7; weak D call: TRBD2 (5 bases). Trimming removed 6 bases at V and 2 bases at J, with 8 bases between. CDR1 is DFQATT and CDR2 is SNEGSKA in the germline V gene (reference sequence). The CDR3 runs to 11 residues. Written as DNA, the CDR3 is TGCAGTGCGGGGAGTCCCTACGAGCAGTACTTC. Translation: CSAGSPYEQYF.

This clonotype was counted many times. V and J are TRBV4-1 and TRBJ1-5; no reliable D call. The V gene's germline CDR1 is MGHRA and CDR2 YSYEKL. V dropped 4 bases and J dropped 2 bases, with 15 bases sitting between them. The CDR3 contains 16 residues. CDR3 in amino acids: CASSPSGGLGNQPQHF. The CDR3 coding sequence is TGCGCCAGCAGCCCCAGCGGAGGGCTAGGCAATCAGCCCCAGCATTTT.

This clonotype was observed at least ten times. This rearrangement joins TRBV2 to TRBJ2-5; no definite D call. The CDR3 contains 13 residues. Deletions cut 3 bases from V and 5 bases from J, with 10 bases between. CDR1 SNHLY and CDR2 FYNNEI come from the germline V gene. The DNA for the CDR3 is TGTGCCAGCAGTGAGGGCGTGGGGGAGACCCAGTACTTC. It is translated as CASSEGVGETQYF.

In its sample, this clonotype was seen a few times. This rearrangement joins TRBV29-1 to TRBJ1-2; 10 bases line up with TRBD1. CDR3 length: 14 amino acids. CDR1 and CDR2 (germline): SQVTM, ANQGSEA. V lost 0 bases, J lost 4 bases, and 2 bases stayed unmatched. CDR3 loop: CSVEDWDRGYGYTF. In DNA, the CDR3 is TGCAGCGTTGAAGATTGGGACAGGGGCTATGGCTACACCTTC.

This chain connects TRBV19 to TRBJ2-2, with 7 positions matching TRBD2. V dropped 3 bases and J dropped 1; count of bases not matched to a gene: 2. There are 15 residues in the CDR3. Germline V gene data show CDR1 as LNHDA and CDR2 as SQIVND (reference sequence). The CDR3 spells CASSMASGNTGELFF. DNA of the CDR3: TGTGCCAGTAGTATGGCTAGCGGGAACACCGGGGAGCTGTTTTTT.

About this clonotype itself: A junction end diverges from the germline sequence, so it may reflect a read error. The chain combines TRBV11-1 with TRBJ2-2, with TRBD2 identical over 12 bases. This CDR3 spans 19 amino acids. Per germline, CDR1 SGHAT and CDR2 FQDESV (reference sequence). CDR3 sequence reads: CASSNPSGRADLSTEELFF. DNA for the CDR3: TGTGCCAGCAGCAACCCTAGCGGGAGGGCCGATCTTAGCACCGAGGAGCTGTTTTTT.

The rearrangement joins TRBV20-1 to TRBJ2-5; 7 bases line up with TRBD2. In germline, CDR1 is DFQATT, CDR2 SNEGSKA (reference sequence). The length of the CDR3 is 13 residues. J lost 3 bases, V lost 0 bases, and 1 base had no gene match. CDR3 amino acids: CSAREGLEETQYF. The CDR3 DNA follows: TGCAGTGCTAGAGAAGGACTAGAAGAGACCCAGTACTTC.

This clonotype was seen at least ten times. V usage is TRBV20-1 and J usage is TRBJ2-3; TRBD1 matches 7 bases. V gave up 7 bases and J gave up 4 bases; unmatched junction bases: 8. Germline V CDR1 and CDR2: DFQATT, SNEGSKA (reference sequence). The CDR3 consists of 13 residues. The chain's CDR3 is CSEQQGTPDTQYF. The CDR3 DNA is TGCAGTGAACAACAGGGGACCCCAGATACGCAGTATTTT.

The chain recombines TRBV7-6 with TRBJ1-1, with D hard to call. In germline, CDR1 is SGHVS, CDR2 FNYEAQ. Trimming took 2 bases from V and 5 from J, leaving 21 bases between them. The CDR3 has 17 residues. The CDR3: CASSLYVGRLGWTEAFF. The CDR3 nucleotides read TGTGCCAGCAGCTTATACGTCGGCAGACTGGGGTGGACTGAAGCTTTCTTT.

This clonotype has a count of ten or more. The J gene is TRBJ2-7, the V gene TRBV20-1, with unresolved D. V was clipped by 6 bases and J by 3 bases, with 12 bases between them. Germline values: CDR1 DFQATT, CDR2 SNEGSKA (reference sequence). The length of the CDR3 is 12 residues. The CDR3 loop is CSAGIRIYEQYF. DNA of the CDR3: TGCAGTGCGGGGATACGGATCTACGAGCAGTACTTC.

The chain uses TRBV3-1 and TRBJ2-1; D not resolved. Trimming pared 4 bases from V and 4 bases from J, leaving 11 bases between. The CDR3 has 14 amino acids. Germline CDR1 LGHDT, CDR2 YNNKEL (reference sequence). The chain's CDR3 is CASSPETLYNEQFF. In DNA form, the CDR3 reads TGTGCCAGCAGCCCCGAGACCCTTTACAATGAGCAGTTCTTC.

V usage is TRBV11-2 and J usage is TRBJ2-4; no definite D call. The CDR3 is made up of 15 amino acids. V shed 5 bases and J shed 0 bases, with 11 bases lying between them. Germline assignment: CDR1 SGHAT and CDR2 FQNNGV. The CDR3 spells CASSSYNLAKNIQYF. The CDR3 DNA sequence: TGTGCCAGCAGCAGTTACAATCTAGCCAAAAACATTCAGTACTTC.

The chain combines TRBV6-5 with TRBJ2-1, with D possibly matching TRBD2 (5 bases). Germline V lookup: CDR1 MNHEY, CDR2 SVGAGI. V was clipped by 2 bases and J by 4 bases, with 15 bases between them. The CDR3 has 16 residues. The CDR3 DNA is TGTGCCAGCAGTTACCCAAAAAGTGGGAGTTACAATGAGCAGTTCTTC. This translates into CASSYPKSGSYNEQFF.

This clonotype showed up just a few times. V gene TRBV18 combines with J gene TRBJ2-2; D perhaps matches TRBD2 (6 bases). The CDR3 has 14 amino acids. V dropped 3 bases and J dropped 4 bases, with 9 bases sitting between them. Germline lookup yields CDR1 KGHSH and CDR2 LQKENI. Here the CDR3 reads CASSPPGVTGELFF. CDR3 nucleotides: TGTGCCAGCTCACCGCCGGGGGTCACCGGGGAGCTGTTTTTT.

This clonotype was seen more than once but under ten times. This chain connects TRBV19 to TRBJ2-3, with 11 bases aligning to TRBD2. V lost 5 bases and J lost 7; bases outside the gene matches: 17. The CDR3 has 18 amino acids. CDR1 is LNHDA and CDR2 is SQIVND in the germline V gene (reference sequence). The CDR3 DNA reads TGTGCCAGTAGTTACCAGGGCTTAGCGGGAGGGCCAGCGAATACGCAGTATTTT. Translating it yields CASSYQGLAGGPANTQYF.

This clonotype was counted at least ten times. The CDR3 nucleotides read TGCGCCAGCAGCCCGGAACGATCCACAGATACGCAGTATTTT. This translates into CASSPERSTDTQYF. V gene TRBV5-1 combines with J gene TRBJ2-3; D is ambiguous. The V gene lost 4 bases and the J gene lost 2 bases, with 11 bases spanning the gap. The germline gives CDR1 SGHRS, CDR2 YFSETQ. The CDR3 has 14 amino acids. Together with reference TRBV5-1 and TRBJ2-3, the CDR3 gives the full variable domain: KAGVTQTPRYLIKTRGQQVTLSCSPISGHRSVSWYQQTPGQGLQFLFEYFSETQRNKGNFPGRFSGRQFSNSRSEMNVSTLELGDSALYLCASSPERSTDTQYFGPGTRLTVL.

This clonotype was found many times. CDR3 residues: CASNSPEGVMNTEAFF. In DNA form, the CDR3 reads TGTGCCAGTAACTCCCCGGAGGGGGTCATGAACACTGAAGCTTTCTTT. This chain links TRBV19 with TRBJ1-1; D might be TRBD1 (6 bases). The CDR3 spans 16 residues. The V gene lost 7 bases and the J gene lost 0 bases, with 18 bases spanning the gap. The germline V gene has CDR1 LNHDA and CDR2 SQIVND (reference sequence).

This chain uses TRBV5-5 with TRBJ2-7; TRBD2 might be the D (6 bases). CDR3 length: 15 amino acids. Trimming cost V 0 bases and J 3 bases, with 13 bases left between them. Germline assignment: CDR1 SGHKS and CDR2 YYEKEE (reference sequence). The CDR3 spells CASSLGRDSFYEQYF. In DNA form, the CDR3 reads TGTGCCAGCAGCTTGGGGCGGGACTCCTTCTACGAGCAGTACTTC.

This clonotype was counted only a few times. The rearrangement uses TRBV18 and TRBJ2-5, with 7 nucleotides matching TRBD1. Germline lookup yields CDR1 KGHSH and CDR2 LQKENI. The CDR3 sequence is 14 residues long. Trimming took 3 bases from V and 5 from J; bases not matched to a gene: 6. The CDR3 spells CASSPGTDGETQYF. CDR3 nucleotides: TGTGCCAGCTCACCCGGGACAGACGGGGAGACCCAGTACTTC.

CDR3 DNA: TGTGCCAGCAGCTCTTGGGCCGGGACTAGCGGGCTTCACAATGAGCAGTTCTTC. It yields the protein CASSSWAGTSGLHNEQFF. The chain is built from TRBV5-6 and TRBJ2-1; 12 nucleotides align to TRBD2. Germline CDR1 reads SGHDT; CDR2 reads YYEEEE. This CDR3 spans 18 amino acids. The trim removed 3 bases at V and 5 bases at J, leaving 12 bases unmatched.

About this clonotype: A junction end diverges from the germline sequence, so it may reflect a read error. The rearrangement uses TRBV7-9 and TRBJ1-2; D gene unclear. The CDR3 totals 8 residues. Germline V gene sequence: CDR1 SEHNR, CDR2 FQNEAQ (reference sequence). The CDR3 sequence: CASSLWAF. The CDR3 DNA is TGTGCCAGCAGCTTATGGGCCTTC.

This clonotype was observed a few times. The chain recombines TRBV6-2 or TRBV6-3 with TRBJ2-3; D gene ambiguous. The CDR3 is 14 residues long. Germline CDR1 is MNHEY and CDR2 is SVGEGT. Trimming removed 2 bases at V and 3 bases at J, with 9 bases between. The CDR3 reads CASSYRSRTDTQYF. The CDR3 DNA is TGTGCCAGCAGTTACCGGAGTCGGACAGATACGCAGTATTTT.